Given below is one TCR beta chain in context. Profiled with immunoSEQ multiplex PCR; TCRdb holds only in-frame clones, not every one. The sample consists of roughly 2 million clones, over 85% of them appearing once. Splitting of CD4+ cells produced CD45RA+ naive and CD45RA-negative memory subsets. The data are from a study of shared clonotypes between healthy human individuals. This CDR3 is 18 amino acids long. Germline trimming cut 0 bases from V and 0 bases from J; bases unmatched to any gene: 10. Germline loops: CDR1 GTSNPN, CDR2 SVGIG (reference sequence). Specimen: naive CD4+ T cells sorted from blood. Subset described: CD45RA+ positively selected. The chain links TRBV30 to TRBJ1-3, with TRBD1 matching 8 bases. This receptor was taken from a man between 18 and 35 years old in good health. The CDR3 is CAWSVSTGVYHSGNTIYF. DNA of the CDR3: TGTGCCTGGAGTGTATCGACAGGGGTATATCACTCTGGAAACACCATATATTTT.